This T cell receptor beta chain came from a study of blood T cell repertoires in COVID-19. Study summary: From T cells, B-cell-depleted T cells, or PBMCs came the material, which was cDNA or gDNA.

V gave up 0 bases and J gave up 4 bases; unmatched junction bases: 7. The CDR3 runs 15 residues. CDR1 and CDR2 from the germline V gene are SGHNT and YYREEE (reference sequence). In the original processing: Estimated nucleated cell counts came from reference gene primer amplification. Sequencing used immunoSEQ multiplex PCR; TCRdb keeps in-frame clones, though not all of them. V, J and clone size are those of that table, while D and trimming were read from the DNA. The sample carries tens of thousands of clones, about nine tenths recorded once. The genes are TRBV5-4 and TRBJ2-7; 7 bases map to TRBD1. The specimen was peripheral blood. The receptor was isolated from a woman aged 80 or over with acute or convalescent COVID-19. CDR3: CASSLVGGAGYEQYF. CDR3 DNA sequence: TGTGCCAGCAGCTTGGTAGGGGGCGCCGGTTACGAGCAGTACTTC.